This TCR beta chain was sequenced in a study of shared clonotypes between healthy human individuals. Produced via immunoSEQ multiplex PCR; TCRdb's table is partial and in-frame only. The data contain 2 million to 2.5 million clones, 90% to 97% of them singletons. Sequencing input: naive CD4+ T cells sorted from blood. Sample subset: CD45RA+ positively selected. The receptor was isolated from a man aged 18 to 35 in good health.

The CDR3 nucleotides read TGTGCCAGCAGCTTTGACACCGGGGAGCTGTTTTTT. It specifies CASSFDTGELFF. The V gene is TRBV7-9, the J gene TRBJ2-2; no clear D gene. The CDR3 spans 12 residues. The V end was cut by 3 bases, the J end by 3 bases, with 2 bases between. Per germline, CDR1 SEHNR and CDR2 FQNEAQ (reference sequence).